This T cell receptor (beta chain) was sequenced in a study of blood T cell repertoires in COVID-19. Trimming took 0 bases from V and 8 from J; bases not matched to a gene: 8. This CDR3 comprises 15 residues. Germline V gene lookup returns CDR1 SGDLS and CDR2 YYNGEE. Using immunoSEQ multiplex PCR, the repertoire was profiled, and TCRdb retains in-frame clones only, with some absent. The profile shows over 250,000 clones, more than 90% of them singletons. The TCR comes from a young adult with COVID-19, enrolled during active disease. The J gene is TRBJ2-1, the V gene TRBV9; 7 bases align to TRBD2. Sequencing was performed on peripheral blood. The CDR3 protein is CASSVGGGSVYEQFF. CDR3 sequence (DNA): TGTGCCAGCAGCGTAGGGGGCGGGAGCGTGTATGAGCAGTTCTTC.